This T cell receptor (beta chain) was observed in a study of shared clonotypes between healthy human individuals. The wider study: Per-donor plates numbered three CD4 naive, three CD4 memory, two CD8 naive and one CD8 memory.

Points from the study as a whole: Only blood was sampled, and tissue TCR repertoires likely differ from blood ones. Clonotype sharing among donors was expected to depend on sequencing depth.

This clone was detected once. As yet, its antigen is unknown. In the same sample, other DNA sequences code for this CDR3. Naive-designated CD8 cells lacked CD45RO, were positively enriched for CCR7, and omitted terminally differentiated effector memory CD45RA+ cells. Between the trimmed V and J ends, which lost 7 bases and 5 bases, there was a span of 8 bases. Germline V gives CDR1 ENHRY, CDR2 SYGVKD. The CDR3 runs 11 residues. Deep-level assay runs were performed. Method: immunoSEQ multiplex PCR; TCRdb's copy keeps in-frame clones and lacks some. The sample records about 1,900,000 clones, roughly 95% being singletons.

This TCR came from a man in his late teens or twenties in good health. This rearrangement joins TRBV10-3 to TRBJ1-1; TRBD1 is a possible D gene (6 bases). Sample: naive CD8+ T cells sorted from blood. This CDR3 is CAIKGETEAFF. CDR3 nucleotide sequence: TGTGCCATCAAGGGGGAGACTGAAGCTTTCTTT.